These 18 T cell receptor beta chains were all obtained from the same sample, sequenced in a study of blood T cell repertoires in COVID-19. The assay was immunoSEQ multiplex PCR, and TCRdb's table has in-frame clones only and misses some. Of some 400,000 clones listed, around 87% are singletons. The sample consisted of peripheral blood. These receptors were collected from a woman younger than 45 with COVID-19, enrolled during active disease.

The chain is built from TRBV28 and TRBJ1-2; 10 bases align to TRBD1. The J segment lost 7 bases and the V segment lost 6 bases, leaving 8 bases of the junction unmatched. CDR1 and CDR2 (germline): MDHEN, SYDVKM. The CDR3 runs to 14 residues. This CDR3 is CASRIPGQGSGYTF. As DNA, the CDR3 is TGTGCCAGCAGGATCCCGGGACAGGGGTCTGGCTACACCTTC.

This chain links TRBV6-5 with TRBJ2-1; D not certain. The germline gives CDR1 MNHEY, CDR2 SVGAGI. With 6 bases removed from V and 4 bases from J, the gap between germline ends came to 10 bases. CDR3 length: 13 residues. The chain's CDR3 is CASSRQAYNEQFF. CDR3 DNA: TGTGCCAGCAGCCGACAAGCATACAATGAGCAGTTCTTC.

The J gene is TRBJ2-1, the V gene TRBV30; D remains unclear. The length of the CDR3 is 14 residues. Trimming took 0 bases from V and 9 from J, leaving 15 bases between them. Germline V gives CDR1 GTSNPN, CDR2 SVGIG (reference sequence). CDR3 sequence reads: CAWSVLRGLGEQFF. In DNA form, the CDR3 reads TGTGCCTGGAGTGTACTCCGAGGCTTGGGTGAGCAGTTCTTC. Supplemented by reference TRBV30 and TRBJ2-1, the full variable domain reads SQTIHQWPATLVQPVGSPLSLECTVEGTSNPNLYWYRQAAGRGLQLLFYSVGIGQISSEVPQNLSASRPQDRQFILSSKKLLLSDSGFYLCAWSVLRGLGEQFFGPGTRLTVL.

The CDR3 DNA reads as TGTGCCAGCAGCCAGATCCAGGGCTATTCACCCCTCCACTTT. Its protein is CASSQIQGYSPLHF. The rearrangement links TRBV3-1 (or the pseudogene TRBV3-2) to TRBJ1-6; D might be TRBD1 (5 bases). The CDR3 runs to 14 residues. Trimming removed 3 bases from V and 8 bases from J, with 11 bases in between. Germline values: CDR1 LGHDT, CDR2 YNNKEL (reference sequence).

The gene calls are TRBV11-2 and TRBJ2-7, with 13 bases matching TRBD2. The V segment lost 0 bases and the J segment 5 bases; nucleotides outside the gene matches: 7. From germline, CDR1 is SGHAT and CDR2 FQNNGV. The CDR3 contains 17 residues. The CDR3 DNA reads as TGTGCCAGCAGCTTAGAATGGACTAGCGGGAGAGGTGACGAGCAGTACTTC. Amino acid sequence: CASSLEWTSGRGDEQYF.

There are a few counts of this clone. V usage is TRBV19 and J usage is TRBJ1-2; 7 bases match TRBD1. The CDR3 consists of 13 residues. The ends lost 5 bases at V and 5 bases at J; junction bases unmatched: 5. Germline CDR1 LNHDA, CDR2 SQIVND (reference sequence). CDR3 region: CASSAGTAYGYTF. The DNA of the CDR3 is TGTGCCAGTAGTGCCGGGACAGCTTATGGCTACACCTTC.

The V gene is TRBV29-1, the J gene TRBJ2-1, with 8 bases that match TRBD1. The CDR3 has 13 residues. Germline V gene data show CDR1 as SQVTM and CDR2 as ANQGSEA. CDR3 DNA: TGCAGTTCGCCCGGGACAGGCTACAATGAGCAGTTCTTC. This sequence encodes CSSPGTGYNEQFF.

The DNA for the CDR3 is TGCGCCAGCAGCTTGGGTGGGACTAGCGGGGGAGTGGCGTCCAATGAGCAGTTCTTC. Translation: CASSLGGTSGGVASNEQFF. The chain combines TRBV5-1 with TRBJ2-1; 14 bases align to TRBD2. After removal of 0 bases from V and 6 bases from J, the junction contained 11 bases not matched to a gene. Per the germline V gene, CDR1 is SGHRS and CDR2 is YFSETQ. The CDR3 has 19 amino acids.

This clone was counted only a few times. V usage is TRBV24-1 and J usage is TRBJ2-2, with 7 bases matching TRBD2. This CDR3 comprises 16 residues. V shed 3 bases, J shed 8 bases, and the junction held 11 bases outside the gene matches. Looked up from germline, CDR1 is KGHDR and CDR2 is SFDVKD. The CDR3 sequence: CATSDTGLGPAGELFF. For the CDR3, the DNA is TGTGCCACCAGTGATACAGGACTAGGTCCGGCGGGGGAGCTGTTTTTT.

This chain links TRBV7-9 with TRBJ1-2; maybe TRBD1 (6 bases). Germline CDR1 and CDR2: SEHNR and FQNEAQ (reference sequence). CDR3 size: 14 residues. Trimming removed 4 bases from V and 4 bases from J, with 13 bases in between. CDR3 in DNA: TGTGCCAGCAGCTCGCCACAGGGTCCCTATGGCTACACCTTC. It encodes CASSSPQGPYGYTF.

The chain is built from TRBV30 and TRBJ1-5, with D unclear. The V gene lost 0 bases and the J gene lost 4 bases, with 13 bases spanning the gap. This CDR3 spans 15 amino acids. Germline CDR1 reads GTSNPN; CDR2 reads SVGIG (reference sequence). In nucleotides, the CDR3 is TGTGCCTGGAGTGTAAAAATCTCCTTAAATCAGCCCCAGCATTTT. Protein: CAWSVKISLNQPQHF. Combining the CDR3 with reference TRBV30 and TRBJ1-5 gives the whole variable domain SQTIHQWPATLVQPVGSPLSLECTVEGTSNPNLYWYRQAAGRGLQLLFYSVGIGQISSEVPQNLSASRPQDRQFILSSKKLLLSDSGFYLCAWSVKISLNQPQHFGDGTRLSIL.

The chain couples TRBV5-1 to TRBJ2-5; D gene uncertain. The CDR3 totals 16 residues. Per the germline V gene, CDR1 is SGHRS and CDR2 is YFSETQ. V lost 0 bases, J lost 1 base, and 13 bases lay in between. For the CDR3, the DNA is TGCGCCAGCAGCTTGGCCCCCCACACCTCCCAAGAGACCCAGTACTTC. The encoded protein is CASSLAPHTSQETQYF.

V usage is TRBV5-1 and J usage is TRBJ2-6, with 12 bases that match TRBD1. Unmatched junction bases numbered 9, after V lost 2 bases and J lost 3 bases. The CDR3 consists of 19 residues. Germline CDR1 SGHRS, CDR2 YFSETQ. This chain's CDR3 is CASSLGPGQGALGANVLTF. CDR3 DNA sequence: TGCGCCAGCAGCTTAGGACCGGGACAGGGGGCTCTTGGGGCCAACGTCCTGACTTTC.

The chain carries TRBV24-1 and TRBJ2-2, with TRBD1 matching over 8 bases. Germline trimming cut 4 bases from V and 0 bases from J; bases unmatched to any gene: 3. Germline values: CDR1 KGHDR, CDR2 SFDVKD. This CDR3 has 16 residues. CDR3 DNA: TGTGCCACCAGTGACCCGACAGGGGCGAACACCGGGGAGCTGTTTTTT. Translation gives CATSDPTGANTGELFF.

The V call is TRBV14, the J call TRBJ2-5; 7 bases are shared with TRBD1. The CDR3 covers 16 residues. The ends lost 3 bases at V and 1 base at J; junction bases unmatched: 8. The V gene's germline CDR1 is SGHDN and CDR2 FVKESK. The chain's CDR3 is CASSQPDRDPQETQYF. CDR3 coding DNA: TGTGCCAGCAGCCAGCCTGACAGGGACCCCCAAGAGACCCAGTACTTC.

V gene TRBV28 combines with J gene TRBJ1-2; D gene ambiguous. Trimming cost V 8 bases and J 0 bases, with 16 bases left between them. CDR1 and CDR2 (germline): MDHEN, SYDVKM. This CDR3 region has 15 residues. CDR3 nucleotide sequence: TGTGCCAGCTGTGGCCGTGTCCTTTCTAACTATGGCTACACCTTC. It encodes CASCGRVLSNYGYTF.

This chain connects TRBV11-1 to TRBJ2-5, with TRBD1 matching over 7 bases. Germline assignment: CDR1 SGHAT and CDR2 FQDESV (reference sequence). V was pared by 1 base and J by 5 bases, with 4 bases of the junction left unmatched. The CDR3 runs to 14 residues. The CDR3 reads CASSLGGGRETQYF. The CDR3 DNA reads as TGTGCCAGCAGCTTAGGAGGGGGCCGTGAGACCCAGTACTTC.

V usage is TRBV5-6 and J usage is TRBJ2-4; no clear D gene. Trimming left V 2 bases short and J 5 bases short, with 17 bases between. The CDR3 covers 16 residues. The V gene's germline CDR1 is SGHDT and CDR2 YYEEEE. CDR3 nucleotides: TGTGCCAGCAGCTTTCTTTCAGACATCAGAGAAAACATTCAGTACTTC. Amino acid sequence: CASSFLSDIRENIQYF.